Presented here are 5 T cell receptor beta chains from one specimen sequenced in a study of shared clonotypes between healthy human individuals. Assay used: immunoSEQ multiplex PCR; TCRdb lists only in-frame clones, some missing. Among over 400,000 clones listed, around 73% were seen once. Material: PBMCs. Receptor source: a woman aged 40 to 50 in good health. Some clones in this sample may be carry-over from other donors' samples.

The CDR3 loop is CASSLAADAGQFF. The DNA of the CDR3 is TGTGCCAGCAGCTTAGCGGCAGACGCGGGGCAGTTCTTC. V and J are TRBV11-2 and TRBJ2-1, with a possible D match to TRBD2 (5 bases). This CDR3 is 13 amino acids long. V lost 1 base and J 12 bases, leaving 13 bases between the germline ends. Germline values: CDR1 SGHAT, CDR2 FQNNGV.

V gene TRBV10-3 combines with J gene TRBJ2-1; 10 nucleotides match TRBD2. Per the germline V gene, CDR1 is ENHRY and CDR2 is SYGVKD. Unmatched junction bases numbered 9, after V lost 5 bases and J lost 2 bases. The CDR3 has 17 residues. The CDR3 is CAISKDPGTSAYNEQFF. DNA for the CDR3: TGTGCCATCAGTAAAGATCCCGGGACTAGCGCCTACAATGAGCAGTTCTTC.

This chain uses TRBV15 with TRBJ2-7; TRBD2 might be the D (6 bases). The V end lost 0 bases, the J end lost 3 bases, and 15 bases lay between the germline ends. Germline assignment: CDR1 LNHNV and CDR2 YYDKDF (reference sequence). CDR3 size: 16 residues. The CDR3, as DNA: TGTGCCACCAGCAGAGATAGGCAGGGAGGACGCTACGAGCAGTACTTC. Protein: CATSRDRQGGRYEQYF. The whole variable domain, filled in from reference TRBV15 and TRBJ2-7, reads DAMVIQNPRYQVTQFGKPVTLSCSQTLNHNVMYWYQQKSSQAPKLLFHYYDKDFNNEADTPDNFQSRRPNTSFCFLDIRSPGLGDTAMYLCATSRDRQGGRYEQYFGPGTRLTVT.

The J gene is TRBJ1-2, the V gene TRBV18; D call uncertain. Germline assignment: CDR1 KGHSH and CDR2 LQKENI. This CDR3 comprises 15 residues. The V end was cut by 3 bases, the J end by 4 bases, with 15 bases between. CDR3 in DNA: TGTGCCAGCTCACCCGATCCGGACTTTGGCTATGGCTACACCTTC. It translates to CASSPDPDFGYGYTF.

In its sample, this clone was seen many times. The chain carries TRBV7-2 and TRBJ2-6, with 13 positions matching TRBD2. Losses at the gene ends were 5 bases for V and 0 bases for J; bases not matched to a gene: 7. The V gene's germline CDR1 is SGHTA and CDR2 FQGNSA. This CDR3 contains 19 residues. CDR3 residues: CASSPGTSGKLSGANVLTF. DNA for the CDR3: TGTGCCAGCAGCCCGGGGACTAGCGGGAAACTCTCTGGGGCCAACGTCCTGACTTTC.